These 7 T cell receptor beta chains were sequenced from one sample in a study of T cell clonality in common variable immunodeficiency. Sequencing used immunoSEQ multiplex PCR; TCRdb keeps in-frame clones, though not all of them. The sample includes almost 20,000 clones, none of them occurring once. Study observations and caveats: In common variable immunodeficiency, TCR beta chains reportedly carried fewer deletions and N-nucleotide insertions.

For these TCRs, the target antigens are not known. Sequenced: peripheral blood mononuclear cells. These receptors were obtained from a human donor with common variable immunodeficiency.

For this clone: The CDR3 end lies 3 residues beyond the end of the read and is filled in from the germline J gene. The chain combines TRBV19 with TRBJ1-2, with D perhaps matching TRBD1 (5 bases). From germline, CDR1 is LNHDA and CDR2 SQIVND (reference sequence). The CDR3 consists of 15 residues. V was shortened by 2 bases and J by 3 bases, with 13 bases between the two germline ends. CDR3 bases read: TGTGCCAGTAGTATATCCCCCCGGGGGGACTATGGC. Residues: CASSISPRGDYG. The entire CDR3 protein reads CASSISPRGDYGYTF.

As concerns this clone: The read terminates 3 residues before the CDR3 end, so the remaining end is supplied by the germline J gene. This chain links TRBV18 with TRBJ1-3; D is unresolved. Trimming removed 2 bases from V and 4 bases from J, with 18 bases in between. The CDR3 sequence is 17 residues long. Germline loops: CDR1 KGHSH, CDR2 LQKENI. The DNA read from the CDR3 is TGTGCCAGCTCACCAGGGCAGGCGGGGTTCTCGGGAAACACC. Its translation: CASSPGQAGFSGNT. The full CDR3 protein is CASSPGQAGFSGNTIYF.

This clone appeared many times. The missing CDR3 end, 3 residues past where the read stops, is filled in from the germline J gene. V gene TRBV5-1 combines with J gene TRBJ2-7; the match to TRBD2 covers 9 bases. CDR3 length: 13 amino acids. CDR1 and CDR2 from the germline V gene are SGHRS and YFSETQ. V dropped 4 bases and J dropped 6; count of bases not matched to a gene: 5. CDR3 sequence: CASSPGTSSEQYF. The part of the CDR3 DNA that was read is TGCGCCAGCAGCCCCGGGACTAGCAGCGAG.

This clone was picked up many times. The read comes to an end 3 residues before the CDR3 does, leaving the germline J gene to fill in the end. This chain connects TRBV19 to TRBJ2-3; 9 nucleotides match TRBD1. V dropped 4 bases and J dropped 2; count of bases not matched to a gene: 4. The germline V gene has CDR1 LNHDA and CDR2 SQIVND (reference sequence). The CDR3 is made up of 15 amino acids. CDR3 DNA (partial): TGTGCCAGTAGTAAACAGGGGGCTTACACAGATACG. Its protein is CASSKQGAYTDT. The whole CDR3 reads CASSKQGAYTDTQYF.

This clone was seen ten or more times. The read ends 3 residues shy of where the CDR3 ends; the end is completed using the germline J gene. This sequence joins TRBV5-1 and TRBJ1-2; D is perhaps TRBD1 (5 bases). Germline loops: CDR1 SGHRS, CDR2 YFSETQ. The CDR3 contains 12 residues. Trimming pared 0 bases from V and 5 bases from J, leaving 5 bases between. CDR3 DNA (partial): TGCGCCAGCAGCTTGGAGGGGTATGGC. Translated, it gives CASSLEGYG. The full CDR3 protein is CASSLEGYGYTF.

This clone has ten or more counts. The read terminates 3 residues ahead of where the CDR3 ends, so the germline J gene completes it. The V gene is TRBV19, the J gene TRBJ1-1; 8 positions match TRBD1. Germline V CDR1 and CDR2: LNHDA, SQIVND (reference sequence). The CDR3 length is 14 residues. The sequenced part of the CDR3 DNA is TGTGCCAGTAGTCTCTCACGAGGGGACAGGGAA. This encodes CASSLSRGDRE. The whole CDR3 sequence is CASSLSRGDREAFF.

This clone was seen more than once but under ten times. With the read ending 3 residues before the CDR3 end, the germline J gene is used to fill in that end. The chain employs TRBV20-1 and TRBJ2-7, with 8 bases matching TRBD1. Germline-derived CDR1 and CDR2 are DFQATT and SNEGSKA (reference sequence). The CDR3 has 13 residues. V lost 6 bases and J lost 5; bases outside the gene matches: 9. CDR3 DNA, as far as it was read: TGCAGTGCCCGTCGGACAGGGCTGGACGAG. It specifies CSARRTGLDE. The whole CDR3 protein reads CSARRTGLDEQYF.